The following is a T cell receptor (beta chain) sequence with its context. The data derive from a study of blood T cell repertoires in COVID-19. Original processing notes: Amplifying reference gene primers gave estimates of nucleated cell counts. The method was immunoSEQ multiplex PCR; TCRdb's version includes in-frame clones alone and lacks a portion of them. Clonal size and the V and J genes are those of that table, whereas D and trimming came from the DNA. This table holds 270,000 or so clones, 65% to 85% found once. The CDR3 runs to 12 residues. V lost 8 bases and J lost 6, with 11 bases in between. CDR1 and CDR2 (germline): MNHNY, SVGAGI (reference sequence).

Material: peripheral blood. The clonotype originates from a human donor with COVID-19, enrolled during active disease. The donor label of this sample is uncertain. This chain joins TRBV6-6 and TRBJ1-5, with unresolved D. CDR3 region: CASLLAGQPQHF. The CDR3 coding sequence is TGTGCCAGCCTCCTCGCGGGTCAGCCCCAGCATTTT.